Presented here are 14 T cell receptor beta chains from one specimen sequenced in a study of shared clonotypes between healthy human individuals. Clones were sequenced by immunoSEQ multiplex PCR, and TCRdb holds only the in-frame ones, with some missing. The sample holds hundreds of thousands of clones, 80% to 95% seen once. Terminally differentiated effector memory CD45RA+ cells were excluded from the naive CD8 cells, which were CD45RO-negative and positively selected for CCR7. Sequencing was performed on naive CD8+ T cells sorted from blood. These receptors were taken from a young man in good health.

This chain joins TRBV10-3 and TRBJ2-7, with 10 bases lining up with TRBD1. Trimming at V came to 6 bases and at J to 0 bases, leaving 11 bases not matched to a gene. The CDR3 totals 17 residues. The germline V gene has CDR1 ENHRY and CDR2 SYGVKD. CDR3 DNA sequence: TGTGCCATCAGAAATCGGGGACAGGGGTTTGACTCCTACGAGCAGTACTTC. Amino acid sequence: CAIRNRGQGFDSYEQYF.

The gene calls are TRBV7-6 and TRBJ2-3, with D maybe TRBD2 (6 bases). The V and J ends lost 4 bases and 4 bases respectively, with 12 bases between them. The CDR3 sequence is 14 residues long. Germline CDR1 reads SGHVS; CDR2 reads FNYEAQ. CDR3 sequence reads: CASSSRLVSDTQYF. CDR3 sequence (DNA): TGTGCCAGCAGCTCAAGACTAGTCTCAGATACGCAGTATTTT.

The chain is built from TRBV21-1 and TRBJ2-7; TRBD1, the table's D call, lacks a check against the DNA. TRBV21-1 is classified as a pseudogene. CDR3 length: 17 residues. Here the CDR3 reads CASSKVVRGQGSYEQYF. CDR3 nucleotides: TGTGCCAGCAGCAAAGTCGTAAGAGGACAGGGGTCCTACGAGCAGTACTTC.

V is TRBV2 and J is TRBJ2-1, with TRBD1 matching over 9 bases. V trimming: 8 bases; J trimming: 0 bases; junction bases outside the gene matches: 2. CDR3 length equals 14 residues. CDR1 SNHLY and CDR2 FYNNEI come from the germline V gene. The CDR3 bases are TGTGCCAGCGGGACAGGGAGCTCCTACAATGAGCAGTTCTTC. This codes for CASGTGSSYNEQFF.

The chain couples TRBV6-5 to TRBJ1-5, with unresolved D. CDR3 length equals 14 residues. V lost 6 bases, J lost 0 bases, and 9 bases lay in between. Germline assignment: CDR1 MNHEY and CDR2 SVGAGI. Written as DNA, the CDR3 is TGTGCCAGCAGGGAGGGTTTTAGCAATCAGCCCCAGCATTTT. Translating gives CASREGFSNQPQHF.

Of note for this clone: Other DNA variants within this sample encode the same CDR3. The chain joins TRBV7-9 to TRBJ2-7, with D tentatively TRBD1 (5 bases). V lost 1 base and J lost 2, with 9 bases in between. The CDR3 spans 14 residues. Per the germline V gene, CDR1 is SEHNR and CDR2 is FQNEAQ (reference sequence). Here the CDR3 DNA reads TGTGCCAGCAGCTTAGAGGGGCAGCCCTACGAGCAGTACTTC. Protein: CASSLEGQPYEQYF.

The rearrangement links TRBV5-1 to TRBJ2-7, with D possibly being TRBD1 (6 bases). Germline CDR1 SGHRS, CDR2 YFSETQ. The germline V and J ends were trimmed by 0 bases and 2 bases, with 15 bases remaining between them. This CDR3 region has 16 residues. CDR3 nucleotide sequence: TGCGCCAGCAGCTTGGGAGAGACAGGCTTTCCCTACGAGCAGTACTTC. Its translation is CASSLGETGFPYEQYF.

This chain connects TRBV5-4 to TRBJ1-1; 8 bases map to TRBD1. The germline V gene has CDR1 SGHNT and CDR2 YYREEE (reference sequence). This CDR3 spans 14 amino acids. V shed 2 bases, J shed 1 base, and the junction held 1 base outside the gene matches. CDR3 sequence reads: CASSFTGGNTEAFF. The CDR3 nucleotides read TGTGCCAGCAGCTTCACAGGGGGGAACACTGAAGCTTTCTTT.

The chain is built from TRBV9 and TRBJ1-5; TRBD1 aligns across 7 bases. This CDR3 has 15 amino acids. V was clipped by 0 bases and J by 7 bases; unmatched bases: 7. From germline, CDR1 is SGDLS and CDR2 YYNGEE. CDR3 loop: CASSVGQGEAQPQHF. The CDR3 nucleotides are TGTGCCAGCAGCGTAGGGCAGGGGGAGGCCCAGCCCCAGCATTTT.

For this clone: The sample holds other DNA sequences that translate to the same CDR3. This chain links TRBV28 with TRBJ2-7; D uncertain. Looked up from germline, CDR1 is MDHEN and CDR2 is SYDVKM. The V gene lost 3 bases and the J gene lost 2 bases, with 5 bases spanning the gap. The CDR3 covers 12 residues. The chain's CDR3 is CASSFGAYEQYF. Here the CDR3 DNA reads TGTGCCAGCAGTTTCGGAGCCTACGAGCAGTACTTC.

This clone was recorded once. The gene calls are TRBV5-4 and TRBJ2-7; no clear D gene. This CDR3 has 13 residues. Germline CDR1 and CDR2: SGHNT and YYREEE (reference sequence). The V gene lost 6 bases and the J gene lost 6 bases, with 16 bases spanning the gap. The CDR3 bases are TGTGCCAGCAAAGCGTGGAAAGGGTCCGAGCAGTACTTC. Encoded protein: CASKAWKGSEQYF.

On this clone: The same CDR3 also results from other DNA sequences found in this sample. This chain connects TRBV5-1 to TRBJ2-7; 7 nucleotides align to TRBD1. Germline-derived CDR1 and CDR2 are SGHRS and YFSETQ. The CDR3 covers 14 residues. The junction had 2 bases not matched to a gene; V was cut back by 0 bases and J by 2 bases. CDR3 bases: TGCGCCAGCAGCTTGGTGGACAGGACCTACGAGCAGTACTTC. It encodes CASSLVDRTYEQYF.

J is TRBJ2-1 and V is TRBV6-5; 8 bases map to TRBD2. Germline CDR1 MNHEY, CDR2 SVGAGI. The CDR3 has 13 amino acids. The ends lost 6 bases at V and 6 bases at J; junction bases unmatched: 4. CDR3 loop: CASSGRGFNEQFF. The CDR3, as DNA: TGTGCCAGCAGCGGGAGGGGCTTCAATGAGCAGTTCTTC.

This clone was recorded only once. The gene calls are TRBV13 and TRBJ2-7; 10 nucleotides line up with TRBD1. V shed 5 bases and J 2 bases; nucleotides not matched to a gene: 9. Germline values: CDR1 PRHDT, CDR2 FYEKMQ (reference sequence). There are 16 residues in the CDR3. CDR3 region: CASSTGQGIVAYEQYF. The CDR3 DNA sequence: TGTGCCAGCAGCACGGGACAGGGGATCGTGGCCTACGAGCAGTACTTC.